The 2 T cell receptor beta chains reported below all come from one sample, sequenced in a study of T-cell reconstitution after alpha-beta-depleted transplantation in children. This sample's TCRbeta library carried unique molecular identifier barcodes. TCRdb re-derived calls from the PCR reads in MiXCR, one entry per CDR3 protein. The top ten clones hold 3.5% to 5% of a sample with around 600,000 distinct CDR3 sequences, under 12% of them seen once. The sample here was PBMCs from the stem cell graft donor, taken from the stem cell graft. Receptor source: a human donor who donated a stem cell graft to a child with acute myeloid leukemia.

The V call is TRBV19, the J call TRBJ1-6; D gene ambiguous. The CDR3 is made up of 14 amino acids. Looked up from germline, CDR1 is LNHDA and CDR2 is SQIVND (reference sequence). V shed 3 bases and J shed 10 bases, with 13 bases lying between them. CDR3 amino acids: CASSMDGKRSPLHF. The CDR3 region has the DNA TGTGCCAGTAGTATGGACGGAAAACGCTCACCCCTCCACTTT.

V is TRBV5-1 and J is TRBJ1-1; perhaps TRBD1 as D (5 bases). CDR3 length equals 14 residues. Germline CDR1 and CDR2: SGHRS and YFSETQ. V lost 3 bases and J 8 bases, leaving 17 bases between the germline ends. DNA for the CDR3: TGCGCCAGCAGCTCATACGTACAGGCGGCCGAAGCTTTCTTT. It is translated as CASSSYVQAAEAFF.